Below are 27 T cell receptor beta chains sequenced from a single sample in a study of blood T cell repertoires in COVID-19 (dated by TCRdb to the early 2020s). Library method: the immunoSEQ multiplex PCR assay. As stored in TCRdb, this immuneACCESS dataset retains in-frame rearrangements with V and J assigned. A fraction of the clones does not appear; measured against another copy, unresolved V genes explain less than half of the discrepancy, and the remainder lacks a known reason. Counted in this sample were fewer than 80,000 clones; roughly four fifths of them appeared once. The top ten clones comprise 5% to 5.5% of the sample. Sequenced sample: peripheral blood. The receptor source for this set is a human donor in a cohort sampled during active COVID-19.

Here the CDR3 reads CASGQSGTGELFF. The CDR3 bases are TGCGCCAGCGGCCAATCGGGCACCGGGGAGCTGTTTTTT. The V call is TRBV5-1, the J call TRBJ2-2; D is unclear. Trimming took off 7 bases at V and 4 bases at J, with 11 bases between the two ends. Per germline, CDR1 SGHRS and CDR2 YFSETQ. The CDR3 contains 13 residues.

The rearrangement joins TRBV6-2 or TRBV6-3 to TRBJ1-1; the D gene is possibly TRBD1 (5 bases). Trimming left V 6 bases short and J 1 base short, with 9 bases between. The CDR3 runs to 13 residues. From germline, CDR1 is MNHEY and CDR2 SVGEGT. The CDR3 loop is CASSFDRNTEAFF. The CDR3 region has the DNA TGTGCCAGCAGCTTCGACAGGAACACTGAAGCTTTCTTT.

The chain uses TRBV5-4 and TRBJ2-2, with 7 bases aligning to TRBD2. Germline lookup yields CDR1 SGHNT and CDR2 YYREEE (reference sequence). V shed 4 bases, J shed 4 bases, and the junction held 1 base outside the gene matches. The CDR3 length is 13 residues. CDR3: CASSRTSTGELFF. The CDR3 bases are TGTGCCAGCAGCCGGACTAGCACCGGGGAGCTGTTTTTT.

This clone appeared once. This chain connects TRBV20-1 to TRBJ2-1; the D gene is possibly TRBD2 (5 bases). The CDR3 extends over 11 amino acids. Per germline, CDR1 DFQATT and CDR2 SNEGSKA (reference sequence). Trimming pared 4 bases from V and 9 bases from J, leaving 10 bases between. The CDR3, as DNA: TGCAGTGCTAACGAGGGCCCTGAGCAGTTCTTC. It specifies CSANEGPEQFF.

J is TRBJ2-5 and V is TRBV7-8; TRBD1 aligns across 7 bases. V was clipped by 5 bases and J by 7 bases; unmatched bases: 10. This CDR3 has 14 amino acids. Germline CDR1 reads SGHVS; CDR2 reads FQNEAQ. The CDR3 DNA sequence: TGTGCCAGCAGCCACATGGACAGGTCCGGGACCCAGTACTTC. Translated, it gives CASSHMDRSGTQYF.

The chain links TRBV6-2 or TRBV6-3 to TRBJ2-1, with 8 bases matching TRBD2. CDR1 is MNHEY and CDR2 is SVGEGT in the germline V gene. There are 19 residues in the CDR3. Trimming at V came to 5 bases and at J to 0 bases, leaving 15 bases not matched to a gene. CDR3 sequence: CASSPHFRGGPYSYNEQFF. CDR3 DNA: TGTGCCAGCAGTCCCCATTTTCGCGGGGGGCCGTACTCCTACAATGAGCAGTTCTTC.

The chain couples TRBV19 to TRBJ1-5, with D unresolved. CDR1 and CDR2 from the germline V gene are LNHDA and SQIVND (reference sequence). This CDR3 region has 14 residues. Deletions cut 6 bases from V and 2 bases from J, with 11 bases between. The CDR3 nucleotides are TGTGCCAGTAGGTTGACATTGGGCAATCAGCCCCAGCATTTT. As protein: CASRLTLGNQPQHF.

This sequence joins TRBV12-3 or TRBV12-4 and TRBJ1-2; tentative D call: TRBD1 (5 bases). The CDR3 has 13 amino acids. Trimming took off 3 bases at V and 6 bases at J, with 11 bases between the two ends. The CDR3, as DNA: TGTGCCAGCAGTTTCCGGACAAAGGATGGCTACACCTTC. It specifies CASSFRTKDGYTF.

The sample holds a few counts of this clone. The chain combines TRBV3-1 (or the pseudogene TRBV3-2) with TRBJ2-7; TRBD2 is a possible D gene (6 bases). Trimming removed 5 bases at V and 0 bases at J, with 14 bases between. Per germline, CDR1 LGHDT and CDR2 YNNKEL (reference sequence). This CDR3 is 15 amino acids long. The CDR3 nucleotides are TGTGCCAGCAGCGGGGGGTTCCGTAGCTCCTACGAGCAGTACTTC. Protein product: CASSGGFRSSYEQYF.

The J gene is TRBJ1-5, the V gene TRBV6-5; 9 nucleotides line up with TRBD1. The CDR3 is 14 amino acids. V dropped 6 bases and J dropped 5; count of bases not matched to a gene: 5. Germline CDR1 is MNHEY and CDR2 is SVGAGI. This CDR3 is CASSLTGGDQPQHF. For the CDR3, the DNA is TGTGCCAGCAGCCTGACAGGGGGAGATCAGCCCCAGCATTTT.

The rearrangement links TRBV27 to TRBJ2-7, with TRBD1 identical over 8 bases. The CDR3 contains 14 residues. J was trimmed by 4 bases and V by 7 bases; bases with no gene match: 9. Looked up from germline, CDR1 is MNHEY and CDR2 is SMNVEV (reference sequence). In nucleotides, the CDR3 is TGTGCCAGCAAGAGGACAGGGTTATTGTACGAGCAGTACTTC. It translates to CASKRTGLLYEQYF.

The V and J genes are TRBV7-2 and TRBJ2-1; D gene unclear. Germline values: CDR1 SGHTA, CDR2 FQGNSA. Deletions cut 6 bases from V and 8 bases from J, with 14 bases between. CDR3 length equals 13 residues. As DNA, the CDR3 is TGTGCCAGCAGGTTGGCCTTAGCCCATGAGCAGTTCTTC. This codes for CASRLALAHEQFF.

This clone was seen a single time. This rearrangement joins TRBV14 to TRBJ2-6; 10 bases align to TRBD1. Germline V CDR1 and CDR2: SGHDN, FVKESK. Trimming removed 1 base from V and 5 bases from J; junction bases left unmatched: 5. The CDR3 is 17 residues long. The CDR3 sequence: CASSQASTGGWANVLTF. The DNA of the CDR3 is TGTGCCAGCAGCCAAGCTTCGACAGGGGGCTGGGCCAACGTCCTGACTTTC.

This sequence joins TRBV5-1 and TRBJ2-1; the match to TRBD2 covers 7 bases. The CDR3 sequence is 15 residues long. V trimming: 2 bases; J trimming: 1 base; junction bases outside the gene matches: 3. CDR1 is SGHRS and CDR2 is YFSETQ in the germline V gene. The CDR3 protein is CASSFDGGSYNEQFF. The CDR3 nucleotides read TGCGCCAGCAGCTTTGACGGGGGGTCCTACAATGAGCAGTTCTTC.

This chain links TRBV4-2 with TRBJ1-4; TRBD1 matches at 7 bases. The CDR3 is made up of 16 amino acids. V was clipped by 1 base and J by 2 bases; unmatched bases: 4. Germline values: CDR1 LGHNA, CDR2 YNFKEQ. The CDR3 loop is CASSQAHRGTNEKLFF. CDR3 nucleotide sequence: TGTGCCAGCAGCCAAGCCCACAGGGGCACTAATGAAAAACTGTTTTTT.

The V and J genes are TRBV15 and TRBJ1-2, with 8 bases lining up with TRBD1. Trimming at V came to 5 bases and at J to 6 bases, leaving 2 bases not matched to a gene. This CDR3 region has 12 residues. Germline V gene data show CDR1 as LNHNV and CDR2 as YYDKDF (reference sequence). CDR3 in DNA: TGTGCCACCAGCGCGACAGGGGATGGCTACACCTTC. Translating gives CATSATGDGYTF.

In its sample, this clone was seen a few times. The chain couples TRBV2 to TRBJ1-2; TRBD1 is a possible D gene (5 bases). V lost 2 bases and J 5 bases, leaving 12 bases between the germline ends. CDR1 is SNHLY and CDR2 is FYNNEI in the germline V gene. This CDR3 region has 14 residues. The chain's CDR3 is CASSESSGRYGYTF. CDR3 DNA sequence: TGTGCCAGCAGTGAATCCTCAGGGAGGTATGGCTACACCTTC.

The chain uses TRBV18 and TRBJ2-2; 7 bases agree with TRBD2. The CDR3 is 16 residues long. The V and J ends lost 3 bases and 2 bases, in that order; junction bases with no gene match: 6. Germline CDR1 and CDR2: KGHSH and LQKENI. This CDR3 reads CASSPRLADNTGELFF. CDR3 coding DNA: TGTGCCAGCTCACCCCGCCTAGCGGATAACACCGGGGAGCTGTTTTTT.

The chain has TRBV19 and TRBJ2-6; 7 nucleotides agree with TRBD2. CDR3 size: 15 residues. Germline V gene lookup returns CDR1 LNHDA and CDR2 SQIVND (reference sequence). V lost 5 bases, J lost 4 bases, and 5 bases stayed unmatched. The CDR3 here is CASSGGGAGANVLTF. The CDR3 DNA is TGTGCCAGTAGTGGGGGGGGTGCAGGGGCCAACGTCCTGACTTTC. The whole variable domain, remainder taken from reference TRBV19 and TRBJ2-6, is DGGITQSPKYLFRKEGQNVTLSCEQNLNHDAMYWYRQDPGQGLRLIYYSQIVNDFQKGDIAEGYSVSREKKESFPLTVTSAQKNPTAFYLCASSGGGAGANVLTFGAGSRLTVL.

This clone was counted at least ten times. This sequence joins TRBV5-1 and TRBJ1-2; D might be TRBD1 (5 bases). The V end lost 0 bases, the J end lost 3 bases, and 6 bases lay between the germline ends. Per the germline V gene, CDR1 is SGHRS and CDR2 is YFSETQ. The CDR3 is 13 amino acids. The CDR3 coding sequence is TGCGCCAGCAGCTTGGTAGGGGACTATGGCTACACCTTC. Protein: CASSLVGDYGYTF.

This chain links TRBV18 with TRBJ2-7, with 8 nucleotides matching TRBD1. The CDR3 is 14 amino acids. Germline CDR1 reads KGHSH; CDR2 reads LQKENI. J was trimmed by 7 bases and V by 6 bases; bases with no gene match: 11. CDR3 nucleotides: TGTGCCAGCTCTCCATTCACAGGGGGGCAAGAGCAGTACTTC. It is translated as CASSPFTGGQEQYF. The full variable domain, with the rest looked up from reference TRBV18 and TRBJ2-7, is NAGVMQNPRHLVRRRGQEARLRCSPMKGHSHVYWYRQLPEEGLKFMVYLQKENIIDESGMPKERFSAEFPKEGPSILRIQQVVRGDSAAYFCASSPFTGGQEQYFGPGTRLTVT.

This clone turned up a few times. The chain carries TRBV2 and TRBJ1-1; 10 nucleotides agree with TRBD1. Germline assignment: CDR1 SNHLY and CDR2 FYNNEI. This CDR3 is 14 amino acids long. J gave up 7 bases and V 7 bases, and 9 bases lay outside the gene matches. Here the CDR3 DNA reads TGTGCCAGCAAGTTTGACAGGGGGCTCGGTGAAGCTTTCTTT. Protein product: CASKFDRGLGEAFF.

On this clone itself: At one boundary the junction diverges from the germline segment, which might be a read error. CDR3 region: CASSSNSGGGQETQYF. The CDR3 DNA follows: TGTGCTAGCAGCTCCAATAGCGGGGGGGGGCAAGAGACCCAGTACTTC. This chain uses TRBV7-7 with TRBJ2-5; 11 nucleotides line up with TRBD2. The germline CDR1 and CDR2 sequences are SSHAT and FNYEAQ (reference sequence). The CDR3 is made up of 16 amino acids.

This chain links TRBV18 with TRBJ2-3; 8 bases fit TRBD1. Per the germline V gene, CDR1 is KGHSH and CDR2 is LQKENI. The CDR3 is 15 amino acids. V trimming: 3 bases; J trimming: 4 bases; junction bases outside the gene matches: 6. The CDR3, as DNA: TGTGCCAGCTCACCCGGACAGGGTGGCGCAGATACGCAGTATTTT. It specifies CASSPGQGGADTQYF.

This clone was seen just once. The CDR3 loop reads CASSQSRTGDIQYF. The CDR3 region has the DNA TGCGCCAGCAGCCAATCCCGGACAGGGGACATTCAGTACTTC. The V call is TRBV4-3, the J call TRBJ2-4; 9 nucleotides agree with TRBD1. The CDR3 is 14 amino acids. Germline-derived CDR1 and CDR2 are LGHNA and YSLEER. J gave up 8 bases and V 2 bases, and 4 bases lay outside the gene matches.

This CDR3 reads CASSPSLVGGKIYGYTF. As DNA, the CDR3 is TGTGCCAGCAGCCCGAGCTTAGTCGGGGGGAAAATTTATGGCTACACCTTC. The V call is TRBV5-6, the J call TRBJ1-2; D is possibly TRBD1 (5 bases). This CDR3 is 17 amino acids long. Trimming removed 4 bases at V and 5 bases at J, with 24 bases between. The germline V gene has CDR1 SGHDT and CDR2 YYEEEE.

The chain uses TRBV12-3 or TRBV12-4 and TRBJ1-4; tentative D call: TRBD1 (5 bases). V shed 5 bases and J shed 8 bases, with 12 bases lying between them. CDR3 length equals 13 residues. CDR3 nucleotide sequence: TGTGCCAGCAGTATTGGGGCTCGGGAAAAACTGTTTTTT. Its protein product is CASSIGAREKLFF.